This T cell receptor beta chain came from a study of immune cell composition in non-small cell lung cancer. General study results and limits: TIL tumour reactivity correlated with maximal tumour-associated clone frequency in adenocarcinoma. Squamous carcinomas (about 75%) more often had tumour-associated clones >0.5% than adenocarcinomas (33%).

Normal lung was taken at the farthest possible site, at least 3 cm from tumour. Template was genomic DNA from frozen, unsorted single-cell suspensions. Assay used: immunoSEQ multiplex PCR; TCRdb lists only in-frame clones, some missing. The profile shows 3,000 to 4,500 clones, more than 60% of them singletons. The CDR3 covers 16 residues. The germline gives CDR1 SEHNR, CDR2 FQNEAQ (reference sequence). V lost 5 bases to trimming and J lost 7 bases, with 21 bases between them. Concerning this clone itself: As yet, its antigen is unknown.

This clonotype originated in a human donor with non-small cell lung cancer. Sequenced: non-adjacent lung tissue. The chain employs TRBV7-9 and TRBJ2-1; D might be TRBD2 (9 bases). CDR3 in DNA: TGTGCCAGCAGCCCAGGGGGCGGGAGGGCCTTGAATGAGCAGTTCTTC. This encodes CASSPGGGRALNEQFF. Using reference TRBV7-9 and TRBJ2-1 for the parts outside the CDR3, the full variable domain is DTGVSQNPRHKITKRGQNVTFRCDPISEHNRLYWYRQTLGQGPEFLTYFQNEAQLEKSRLLSDRFSAERPKGSFSTLEIQRTEQGDSAMYLCASSPGGGRALNEQFFGPGTRLTVL.